Sequencing of this T cell receptor beta chain was carried out in a study of shared clonotypes between healthy human individuals. The J segment lost 5 bases and the V segment lost 0 bases, leaving 8 bases of the junction unmatched. Germline V gene data show CDR1 as SGHKS and CDR2 as YYEKEE (reference sequence). The CDR3 is 16 amino acids. Only CD45RO-negative cells positively selected for CCR7 counted as naive CD8 cells, so terminally differentiated effector memory CD45RA+ cells were excluded. With regard to this clone: Antigen specificity is unknown.

Libraries were prepared by immunoSEQ multiplex PCR; TCRdb keeps only in-frame clonotypes and omits some of them. In the table there are hundreds of thousands of clones, 96% of which are singletons. General study results and limits: The generation probabilities recorded for non-shared clonotypes fell below those of clonotypes shared by all four donors.

This TCR was sampled from a woman aged 25 to 39 in good health. This chain links TRBV5-5 with TRBJ2-1, with 7 bases matching TRBD2. The source material was naive CD8+ T cells sorted from blood. CDR3 protein: CASSLVGRELNNEQFF. In DNA, the CDR3 is TGTGCCAGCAGCTTGGTAGGGCGGGAGCTGAACAATGAGCAGTTCTTC.